These 21 T cell receptor beta chains were all obtained from the same sample, sequenced in a study of radiotherapy plus CTLA-4 blockade in lung cancer. Clones were sequenced by immunoSEQ multiplex PCR, and TCRdb holds only the in-frame ones, with some missing. The sample contains over 100,000 clones, approximately 80% of which appear only once. The starting material was peripheral blood, obtained from a patient treated with radiotherapy plus ipilimumab. These receptors all stem from a human donor with non-small cell lung cancer that progressed on radiotherapy plus ipilimumab. Some clones in this sample may be carry-over from other donors' samples.

The V call is TRBV27, the J call TRBJ2-7; D is tentatively TRBD1 or TRBD2 (5 bases each). CDR1 and CDR2 from the germline V gene are MNHEY and SMNVEV (reference sequence). V was clipped by 6 bases and J by 6 bases, with 21 bases between them. The CDR3 totals 15 residues. The CDR3 is CASSTRDGTRAEQYF. As DNA, the CDR3 is TGTGCCAGCAGCACCCGGGACGGGACCCGGGCCGAGCAGTACTTC.

Note on this clone: The sample contains more than one DNA sequence encoding this CDR3. The DNA for the CDR3 is TGTGCCAGCAGCGTAGGTGGGACCGCTGGAAACACCATATATTTT. This sequence encodes CASSVGGTAGNTIYF. This sequence joins TRBV9 and TRBJ1-3; D perhaps matches TRBD1 (5 bases). This CDR3 has 15 residues. Germline CDR1 is SGDLS and CDR2 is YYNGEE. Trimming took off 0 bases at V and 2 bases at J, with 9 bases between the two ends.

This clone was counted a single time. The chain employs TRBV5-6 and TRBJ2-1; 12 bases match TRBD2. Looked up from germline, CDR1 is SGHDT and CDR2 is YYEEEE. The CDR3 contains 17 residues. V gave up 3 bases and J gave up 2 bases; unmatched junction bases: 6. The CDR3 DNA follows: TGTGCCAGCAGCTCCTACCCTAGCGGGGGGGCCTACAATGAGCAGTTCTTC. It is translated as CASSSYPSGGAYNEQFF.

The V and J genes are TRBV6-6 and TRBJ1-5; unclear D gene. This CDR3 region has 14 residues. Germline CDR1 MNHNY, CDR2 SVGAGI (reference sequence). Trimming removed 8 bases at V and 4 bases at J, with 15 bases between. The CDR3 loop reads CASEVGDGNQPQHF. The CDR3 region has the DNA TGTGCCAGCGAGGTAGGAGATGGTAATCAGCCCCAGCATTTT.

This rearrangement joins TRBV7-9 to TRBJ1-2, with 8 positions matching TRBD1. Losses at the gene ends were 2 bases for V and 5 bases for J; bases not matched to a gene: 7. Germline V gene data show CDR1 as SEHNR and CDR2 as FQNEAQ (reference sequence). The CDR3 runs to 15 residues. CDR3 in amino acids: CASSLMGDRGYGYTF. As DNA, the CDR3 is TGTGCCAGCAGCTTAATGGGTGACAGGGGATATGGCTACACCTTC. The whole variable domain, filled in from reference TRBV7-9 and TRBJ1-2, reads DTGVSQNPRHKITKRGQNVTFRCDPISEHNRLYWYRQTLGQGPEFLTYFQNEAQLEKSRLLSDRFSAERPKGSFSTLEIQRTEQGDSAMYLCASSLMGDRGYGYTFGSGTRLTVV.

The genes are TRBV9 and TRBJ2-7; 15 nucleotides agree with TRBD2. Germline V gene data show CDR1 as SGDLS and CDR2 as YYNGEE. The CDR3 consists of 17 residues. Germline trimming cut 4 bases from V and 0 bases from J; bases unmatched to any gene: 5. CDR3 region: CASSPGLAGGYSYEQYF. CDR3 DNA: TGTGCCAGCAGCCCGGGACTAGCGGGGGGATACTCCTACGAGCAGTACTTC.

V and J are TRBV5-6 and TRBJ1-2; 10 bases are a match to TRBD1. The V gene end was trimmed by 1 base and the J gene end by 8 bases; junction bases not matched to a gene: 14. The germline V gene encodes CDR1 SGHDT and CDR2 YYEEEE. The CDR3 extends over 17 amino acids. CDR3 loop: CASSLYSSGQGLEGYTF. The CDR3, as DNA: TGTGCCAGCAGCTTGTACTCTTCGGGACAGGGGCTTGAGGGCTACACCTTC.

CDR3 sequence: CASSSRGPSEKLFF. The CDR3 DNA reads TGTGCCAGCAGCTCCAGGGGGCCGTCTGAAAAACTGTTTTTT. This chain connects TRBV13 to TRBJ1-4; 8 positions agree with TRBD1. The germline CDR1 and CDR2 sequences are PRHDT and FYEKMQ (reference sequence). This CDR3 contains 14 residues. V was pared by 4 bases and J by 7 bases, with 5 bases of the junction left unmatched.

V and J are TRBV5-4 and TRBJ1-4; tentatively, D is TRBD1 (5 bases). This CDR3 has 12 amino acids. The germline V gene encodes CDR1 SGHNT and CDR2 YYREEE (reference sequence). V was shortened by 4 bases and J by 12 bases, with 13 bases between the two germline ends. For the CDR3, the DNA is TGTGCCAGCAGCCGTGGGGTAGGGGAACTGTTTTTT. Translating it yields CASSRGVGELFF. Supplemented by reference TRBV5-4 and TRBJ1-4, the full variable domain reads ETGVTQSPTHLIKTRGQQVTLRCSSQSGHNTVSWYQQALGQGPQFIFQYYREEENGRGNFPPRFSGLQFPNYSSELNVNALELDDSALYLCASSRGVGELFFGSGTQLSVL.

This chain joins TRBV7-3 and TRBJ2-5; 11 nucleotides agree with TRBD2. The CDR3 totals 16 residues. Germline assignment: CDR1 SGHTA and CDR2 FQGTGA. V lost 1 base, J lost 4 bases, and 5 bases stayed unmatched. The DNA of the CDR3 is TGTGCCAGCAGCTTAAGTAGCGGGGGGGCCAGAGAGACCCAGTACTTC. It is translated as CASSLSSGGARETQYF.

The V gene is TRBV7-2, the J gene TRBJ1-1; 7 bases line up with TRBD1. V shed 5 bases, J shed 5 bases, and the junction held 2 bases outside the gene matches. The CDR3 consists of 12 residues. The germline V gene has CDR1 SGHTA and CDR2 FQGNSA. The CDR3 DNA reads TGTGCCAGCAGCAAGACAGGGACTGAAGCTTTCTTT. Its protein is CASSKTGTEAFF.

The chain couples TRBV18 to TRBJ1-1, with D perhaps matching TRBD1 (6 bases). Germline V CDR1 and CDR2: KGHSH, LQKENI. This CDR3 region has 14 residues. V gave up 6 bases and J gave up 7 bases, with 18 bases separating them. CDR3 nucleotide sequence: TGTGCCAGCTCCCCAAACGTGGGGGCGTTTGAAGCTTTCTTT. The encoded protein is CASSPNVGAFEAFF.

J is TRBJ2-2 and V is TRBV11-3, with D possibly matching TRBD2 (5 bases). In germline, CDR1 is SGHNT, CDR2 YENEEA. Trimming took off 4 bases at V and 6 bases at J, with 18 bases between the two ends. This CDR3 has 16 residues. CDR3 in DNA: TGTGCCAGCAGCTCTCAACTAGAAACCCGACCCGGGGAGCTGTTTTTT. This translates into CASSSQLETRPGELFF.

V is TRBV7-2 and J is TRBJ1-2, with TRBD1 identical over 10 bases. The CDR3 extends over 14 amino acids. V was clipped by 4 bases and J by 3 bases; unmatched bases: 2. CDR1 and CDR2 (germline): SGHTA, FQGNSA. The CDR3 nucleotides are TGTGCCAGCAGCTACGGGACAGGGGACTATGGCTACACCTTC. Its protein product is CASSYGTGDYGYTF.

This rearrangement joins TRBV7-2 to TRBJ2-3, with D maybe TRBD2 (6 bases). The CDR3 loop spans 15 amino acids. V lost 0 bases, J lost 2 bases, and 9 bases lay in between. From germline, CDR1 is SGHTA and CDR2 FQGNSA. CDR3 region: CASSLASGATDTQYF. The CDR3 DNA follows: TGTGCCAGCAGCTTAGCATCGGGAGCCACAGATACGCAGTATTTT.

In its sample, this clone was seen once. The chain is built from TRBV4-2 and TRBJ2-1; 7 nucleotides match TRBD1. The ends lost 2 bases at V and 0 bases at J; junction bases unmatched: 7. The CDR3 extends over 17 amino acids. Germline V CDR1 and CDR2: LGHNA, YNFKEQ. The CDR3 spells CASSQNAGTASYNEQFF. The CDR3 DNA sequence: TGTGCCAGCAGCCAAAATGCCGGGACAGCCTCCTACAATGAGCAGTTCTTC.

A few counts support this clone. The chain employs TRBV7-2 and TRBJ2-3, with D uncertain. CDR1 SGHTA and CDR2 FQGNSA come from the germline V gene. V shed 5 bases and J shed 6 bases, with 12 bases lying between them. The CDR3 length is 13 residues. The CDR3 DNA follows: TGTGCCAGCAGCCCCCCCGGTCTGGATACGCAGTATTTT. Encoded protein: CASSPPGLDTQYF. The complete variable domain, with remaining parts taken from reference TRBV7-2 and TRBJ2-3, reads GAGVSQSPSNKVTEKGKDVELRCDPISGHTALYWYRQSLGQGLEFLIYFQGNSAPDKSGLPSDRFSAERTGGSVSTLTIQRTQQEDSAVYLCASSPPGLDTQYFGPGTRLTVL.

The CDR3 nucleotides read TGTGCCAGCAGTGAATTCGGGGGAGGGGGCAATCAGCCCCAGCATTTT. Amino acids: CASSEFGGGGNQPQHF. This chain links TRBV25-1 with TRBJ1-5; a weak D match, TRBD1 (5 bases). Germline values: CDR1 MGHDK, CDR2 SYGVNS. Trimming took 1 base from V and 2 from J, leaving 12 bases between them. The CDR3 spans 16 residues.

This clone has just a few counts. The chain recombines TRBV30 with TRBJ2-3, with D uncertain. Germline V lookup: CDR1 GTSNPN, CDR2 SVGIG (reference sequence). This CDR3 is 12 amino acids long. V lost 0 bases and J 5 bases, leaving 6 bases between the germline ends. The CDR3 here is CAWSVGGDTQYF. CDR3 nucleotides: TGTGCCTGGAGTGTAGGTGGAGATACGCAGTATTTT.

This clone was seen once. This rearrangement joins TRBV2 to TRBJ2-2, with D perhaps TRBD1 or TRBD2 (5 bases each). Between the trimmed V and J ends, which lost 7 bases and 0 bases, there was a span of 12 bases. CDR3 length: 15 residues. CDR1 SNHLY and CDR2 FYNNEI come from the germline V gene. The CDR3 spells CASMKGRTNTGELFF. CDR3 in DNA: TGTGCCAGCATGAAGGGACGGACGAACACCGGGGAGCTGTTTTTT.

The chain employs TRBV6-1 and TRBJ1-5; TRBD1 is a possible D gene (5 bases). CDR1 is MNHNS, CDR2 SASEGT, per germline. V dropped 6 bases and J dropped 4 bases, with 13 bases sitting between them. This CDR3 has 14 amino acids. DNA of the CDR3: TGTGCCAGCAGGCCCACAGGTCAGAATCAGCCCCAGCATTTT. This sequence encodes CASRPTGQNQPQHF.